This is a list of T cell receptor beta chains from one sample in a study of T cell repertoires in cytomegalovirus infection. The antigens of these receptors remain unknown. TCRdb reanalysed the reads using MiXCR and keeps one entry per CDR3 protein. The sample carries 370,000 or so distinct CDR3 sequences, roughly 34% recorded once. Here the sequenced sample was cultured PBMCs, taken from culture after CMV antigen stimulation. Receptors were obtained from a human donor in good health (CMV status not recorded). Some clones in this sample may be carry-over from other donors' samples. Both conserved end residues are part of each CDR3. The order of the fields is D gene, V gene, clone size, CDR3 length, J gene, CDR3 protein. D genes are given only for firm matches. Size values are once, few and many counts, or a class for expanded clones, and some rows have none.

NA	TRBV27	NA	15	TRBJ1-1	CASSFSQRPNTEAFF
NA	TRBV7-2	many	15	TRBJ1-1	CASSLVGNANTEAFF
NA	TRBV6-2/TRBV6-3	NA	14	TRBJ1-2	CASRPLGNLGGYTF
TRBD2	TRBV20-1	few	18	TRBJ2-1	CSARDLRTSERGYNEQFF
TRBD1	TRBV4-3	NA	17	TRBJ2-3	CASSQGPDRGRVDTQYF
NA	TRBV14	few	14	TRBJ2-7	CASSQDQGPYEQYF
NA	TRBV5-4	NA	12	TRBJ2-1	CASSLSTTEQFF
TRBD1	TRBV5-5	NA	20	TRBJ1-4	CASSLAFRTGIGSTNEKLFF
NA	TRBV6-2/TRBV6-3	many	14	TRBJ2-4	CASSLDSAKNIQYF
NA	TRBV20-1	NA	13	TRBJ2-2	CSVRGTYTGELFF
NA	TRBV12-3/TRBV12-4	NA	14	TRBJ1-1	CASSFEGLDTEAFF
NA	TRBV7-4	NA	18	TRBJ2-3	CASSPPAGRGKNTDTQYF
NA	TRBV28	many	12	TRBJ1-1	CASSSSNRETFF
NA	TRBV12-3/TRBV12-4	few	15	TRBJ1-4	CASSPGGLTNEKLFF
NA	TRBV27	few	14	TRBJ2-3	CASSLGVPTDTQYF
TRBD2	TRBV7-8	NA	18	TRBJ2-1	CASSDPLTKREFYNEQFF
NA	TRBV7-2	NA	13	TRBJ1-2	CASSLMTLYGYTF
TRBD2	TRBV6-2/TRBV6-3	NA	15	TRBJ2-1	CASSTGTSGADEQFF
NA	TRBV7-2	NA	14	TRBJ1-2	CASSLTPTNYGYTF
NA	TRBV7-8	NA	16	TRBJ1-2	CASSRWEGTSTYGYTF
TRBD1	TRBV25-1	NA	14	TRBJ2-5	CASSERNRGETQYF
NA	TRBV18	large	13	TRBJ1-5	CASSPSGDQPQHF
NA	TRBV20-1	NA	14	TRBJ1-3	CSAAGTTGGNTIYF
NA	TRBV7-9	NA	13	TRBJ2-3	CASSIPPTDTQYF
TRBD2	TRBV5-6	many	15	TRBJ2-3	CASSGSGRDWDTQYF
NA	TRBV9	many	15	TRBJ2-1	CASSAGTQSYNEQFF
NA	TRBV20-1	NA	15	TRBJ1-5	CSARDLKGGDQPQHF
NA	TRBV7-6	NA	17	TRBJ1-2	CASSLAVWGRAGDGYTF
TRBD2	TRBV7-9	NA	17	TRBJ2-1	CASSLARLAGSDNEQFF
TRBD1	TRBV19	few	14	TRBJ2-3	CASSSGTGPDTQYF
NA	TRBV6-2/TRBV6-3	NA	14	TRBJ1-2	CASSVTGDWRGYTF
NA	TRBV12-3/TRBV12-4	few	13	TRBJ2-1	CASSLSLKAEQFF
TRBD2	TRBV28	few	15	TRBJ2-7	CASSFNGGRAGEQYF
TRBD2	TRBV7-2	NA	13	TRBJ2-4	CASSPAGSAIQYF
TRBD1	TRBV18	NA	15	TRBJ1-1	CASSPRSGGGTEAFF
NA	TRBV7-6	NA	19	TRBJ2-7	CASSLAPGGMTGGSYEQYF
NA	TRBV2	NA	14	TRBJ2-3	CASSGGGPGDTQYF
NA	TRBV7-6	few	14	TRBJ2-1	CASQGRELKNEQFF